The 12 T cell receptor beta chains below come from one sample, sequenced in a study of cytomegalovirus exposure and HLA in healthy donors. The study ran its PCR with 60 Vbeta and 13 Jbeta primers. Repertoires were generated with immunoSEQ multiplex PCR, while TCRdb's copy carries only in-frame clones and drops some. This sample has about 37,000 clones, with approximately 80% found just once. Sample: PBMCs. The receptors come from a woman aged 18-35 years in good health and CMV-seropositive.

This clone was seen a few times. The V gene is TRBV2, the J gene TRBJ1-4; perhaps TRBD1 as D (5 bases). Germline assignment: CDR1 SNHLY and CDR2 FYNNEI. The CDR3 runs to 15 residues. Trimming stripped 4 bases from V and 10 bases from J, with 19 bases between. For the CDR3, the DNA is TGTGCCAGCAGTGCGGTGGGGCAGGTCTTAGGAAAACTGTTTTTT. This encodes CASSAVGQVLGKLFF.

The CDR3 is CASSFSSGRPGELFF. CDR3 sequence (DNA): TGTGCCAGCAGCTTCTCTAGCGGGAGGCCCGGGGAGCTGTTTTTT. This sequence joins TRBV7-8 and TRBJ2-2; TRBD2 aligns across 11 bases. The CDR3 has 15 residues. CDR1 SGHVS and CDR2 FQNEAQ come from the germline V gene. V dropped 3 bases and J dropped 6; count of bases not matched to a gene: 3. Using reference TRBV7-8 and TRBJ2-2 for the parts outside the CDR3, the full variable domain is GAGVSQSPRYKVAKRGQDVALRCDPISGHVSLFWYQQALGQGPEFLTYFQNEAQLDKSGLPSDRFFAERPEGSVSTLKIQRTQQEDSAVYLCASSFSSGRPGELFFGEGSRLTVL.

This rearrangement joins TRBV4-3 to TRBJ1-5; D gene unclear. Germline V gives CDR1 LGHNA, CDR2 YSLEER. With 4 bases removed from V and 7 bases from J, the gap between germline ends came to 11 bases. The CDR3 spans 13 residues. The CDR3 protein is CASSLRAWQPQHF. The CDR3 nucleotides read TGCGCCAGCAGCCTCAGAGCGTGGCAGCCCCAGCATTTT.

The rearrangement links TRBV2 to TRBJ2-5; D may be TRBD1 (5 bases). Trimming took off 3 bases at V and 1 base at J, with 9 bases between the two ends. Germline V gene sequence: CDR1 SNHLY, CDR2 FYNNEI. The CDR3 has 14 amino acids. In DNA, the CDR3 is TGTGCCAGCAGTGACTGGCAGGGCCAAGAGACCCAGTACTTC. Protein: CASSDWQGQETQYF. Filled out from reference TRBV2 and TRBJ2-5, the complete variable domain reads EPEVTQTPSHQVTQMGQEVILRCVPISNHLYFYWYRQILGQKVEFLVSFYNNEISEKSEIFDDQFSVERPDGSNFTLKIRSTKLEDSAMYFCASSDWQGQETQYFGPGTRLLVL.

The chain has TRBV5-1 and TRBJ1-1, with D maybe TRBD1 (6 bases). The germline gives CDR1 SGHRS, CDR2 YFSETQ. The CDR3 spans 14 residues. V lost 0 bases and J 6 bases, leaving 12 bases between the germline ends. The CDR3 bases are TGCGCCAGCAGCTTGGACCCAGGGACACCTGAAGCTTTCTTT. Protein sequence: CASSLDPGTPEAFF.

CDR3 sequence: CASSIRLAAEAFF. The CDR3 DNA reads TGTGCCAGTAGTATCCGGCTTGCGGCGGAAGCTTTCTTT. V is TRBV19 and J is TRBJ1-1; D is uncertain. Germline CDR1 LNHDA, CDR2 SQIVND (reference sequence). The length of the CDR3 is 13 residues. V was clipped by 3 bases and J by 8 bases, with 13 bases between them.

The genes are TRBV7-9 and TRBJ1-4; weak D call: TRBD1 (6 bases). CDR1 and CDR2 from the germline V gene are SEHNR and FQNEAQ (reference sequence). There are 15 residues in the CDR3. Deletions cut 2 bases from V and 3 bases from J, with 10 bases between. The chain's CDR3 is CASSLRDNPNEKLFF. The CDR3 nucleotides are TGTGCCAGCAGCTTAAGGGACAACCCTAATGAAAAACTGTTTTTT. The complete variable domain, with remaining parts taken from reference TRBV7-9 and TRBJ1-4, reads DTGVSQNPRHKITKRGQNVTFRCDPISEHNRLYWYRQTLGQGPEFLTYFQNEAQLEKSRLLSDRFSAERPKGSFSTLEIQRTEQGDSAMYLCASSLRDNPNEKLFFGSGTQLSVL.

V is TRBV7-9 and J is TRBJ1-2; D ambiguous. Trimming stripped 5 bases from V and 3 bases from J, with 16 bases between. This CDR3 comprises 15 residues. Germline CDR1 and CDR2: SEHNR and FQNEAQ (reference sequence). CDR3 residues: CASSLDGEGYYGYTF. For the CDR3, the DNA is TGTGCCAGCAGCCTGGACGGGGAGGGATACTATGGCTACACCTTC.

The chain uses TRBV15 and TRBJ2-5; TRBD2 agrees at 10 bases. The end of the DNA fits TRBJ2-7 better, so the J call may be wrong. The V gene's germline CDR1 is LNHNV and CDR2 YYDKDF (reference sequence). This CDR3 is built from 15 residues. The CDR3 nucleotides read TGTGCCACCAGCGCAACCAGGACTAGCGGAAACGAGCAGTACTTC. Translating gives CATSATRTSGNEQYF.

Of note for this clone: The junction and the germline gene differ at one end; a read error may be behind it. The chain recombines TRBV7-7 with TRBJ2-7; 9 nucleotides align to TRBD1. CDR1 and CDR2 from the germline V gene are SSHAT and FNYEAQ (reference sequence). This CDR3 region has 13 residues. The chain's CDR3 is CASSSGTGYEQYF. CDR3 nucleotide sequence: TGTGCTAGCAGCAGTGGGACAGGGTACGAGCAGTACTTC.

In its sample, this clone was seen once. The chain couples TRBV18 to TRBJ1-1; weak D call: TRBD1 (6 bases). Trimming cost V 3 bases and J 3 bases, with 8 bases left between them. The CDR3 covers 13 residues. The germline CDR1 and CDR2 sequences are KGHSH and LQKENI. In DNA, the CDR3 is TGTGCCAGCTCACCGGCAGGGGACACTGAAGCTTTCTTT. Protein sequence: CASSPAGDTEAFF.

In nucleotides, the CDR3 is TGCGCCAGCAGCTTGAGTGGGAGGACAGGATTGGCAGATACGCAGTATTTT. Its translation: CASSLSGRTGLADTQYF. The chain has TRBV5-1 and TRBJ2-3, with D perhaps TRBD1 (7 bases). The CDR3 length is 17 residues. V gave up 1 base and J gave up 4 bases, with 19 bases separating them. Per the germline V gene, CDR1 is SGHRS and CDR2 is YFSETQ.